Here is one TCR beta chain with its context. V lost 5 bases, J lost 2 bases, and 13 bases stayed unmatched. Per germline, CDR1 LGHDT and CDR2 YNNKEL (reference sequence). The CDR3 contains 18 residues. The data belong to a study of identical twins. TCRdb used MiXCR to reprocess the 5' RACE reads, holding one entry per CDR3 protein. The table lists 1.5 million to 2 million distinct CDR3 sequences, about 32% of them singletons. The genes are TRBV3-1 and TRBJ1-3; 9 nucleotides align to TRBD1. Specimen: cord blood. This receptor was taken from a newborn girl in good health. In nucleotides, the CDR3 is TGTGCCAGCAGCGTTCTGTATGGACAGGGGAGGACTGGAAACACCATATATTTT. It is translated as CASSVLYGQGRTGNTIYF.